The clone carrying this T cell receptor beta chain was found a few times. Its antigen remains unknown. These data originate in a study of cytomegalovirus exposure and HLA in healthy donors. General study points: Later analysis placed DRB1 highest and HLA-C lowest in TCR association rates, which differed by HLA locus.

Germline CDR1 MNHNY, CDR2 SVGAGI (reference sequence). The CDR3 loop spans 15 amino acids. V lost 5 bases and J 2 bases, leaving 15 bases between the germline ends. The PCR ran on 60 Vbeta and 13 Jbeta primers. Clones were sequenced by immunoSEQ multiplex PCR, and TCRdb holds only the in-frame ones, with some missing. The data show about 140,000 clones, around 80% seen once. What was sequenced was PBMCs. V and J are TRBV6-6 and TRBJ1-2, with D hard to call. The source of this sequence is a man in his forties in good health and CMV-seropositive. The CDR3 coding sequence is TGTGCCAGCAGTGCCAGAGAGATGGGCAACTATGGCTACACCTTC. Its protein is CASSAREMGNYGYTF.